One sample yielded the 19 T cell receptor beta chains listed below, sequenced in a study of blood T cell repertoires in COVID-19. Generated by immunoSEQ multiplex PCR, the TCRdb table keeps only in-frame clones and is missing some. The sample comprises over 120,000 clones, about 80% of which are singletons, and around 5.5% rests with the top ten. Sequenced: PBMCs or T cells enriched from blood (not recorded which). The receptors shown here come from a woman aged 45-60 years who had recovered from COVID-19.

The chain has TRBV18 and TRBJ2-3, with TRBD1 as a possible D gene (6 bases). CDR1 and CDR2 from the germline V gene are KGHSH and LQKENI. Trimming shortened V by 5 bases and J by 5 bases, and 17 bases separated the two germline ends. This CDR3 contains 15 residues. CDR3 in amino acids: CASSKRTPRGDTQYF. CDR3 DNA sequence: TGTGCCAGCTCAAAGAGGACCCCCAGGGGAGATACGCAGTATTTT.

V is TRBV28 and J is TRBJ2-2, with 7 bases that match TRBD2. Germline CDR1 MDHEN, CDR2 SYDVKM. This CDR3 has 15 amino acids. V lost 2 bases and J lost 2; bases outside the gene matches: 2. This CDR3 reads CASSLGGGNTGELFF. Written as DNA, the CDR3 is TGTGCCAGCAGTTTAGGCGGGGGAAACACCGGGGAGCTGTTTTTT.

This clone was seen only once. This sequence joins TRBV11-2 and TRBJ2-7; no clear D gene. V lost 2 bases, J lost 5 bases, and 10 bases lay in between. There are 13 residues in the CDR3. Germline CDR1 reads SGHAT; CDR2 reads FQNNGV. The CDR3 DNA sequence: TGTGCCAGCAGCTTACAGGTCGCGAACGAGCAGTACGTC. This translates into CASSLQVANEQYV.

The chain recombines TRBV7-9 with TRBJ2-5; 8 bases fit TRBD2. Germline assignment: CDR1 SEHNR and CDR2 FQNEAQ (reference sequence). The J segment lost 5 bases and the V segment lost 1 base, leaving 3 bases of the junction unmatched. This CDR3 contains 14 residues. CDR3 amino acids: CASSLGRGAETQYF. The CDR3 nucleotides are TGTGCCAGCAGCTTAGGGCGGGGGGCTGAGACCCAGTACTTC.

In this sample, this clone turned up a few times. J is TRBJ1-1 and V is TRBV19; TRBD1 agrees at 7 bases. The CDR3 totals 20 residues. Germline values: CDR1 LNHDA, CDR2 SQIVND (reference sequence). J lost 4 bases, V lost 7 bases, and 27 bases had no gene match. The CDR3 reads CASKVGETGSPHIGSTEAFF. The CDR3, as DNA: TGTGCCAGTAAAGTTGGGGAGACAGGGTCGCCTCATATAGGGTCCACTGAAGCTTTCTTT.

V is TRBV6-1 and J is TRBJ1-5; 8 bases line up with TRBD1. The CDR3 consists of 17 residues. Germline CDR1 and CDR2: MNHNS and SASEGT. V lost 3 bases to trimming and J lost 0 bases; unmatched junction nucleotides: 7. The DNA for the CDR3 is TGTGCCAGCAGTGAGAGTCCAGGGGGCCGTAGCAATCAGCCCCAGCATTTT. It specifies CASSESPGGRSNQPQHF.

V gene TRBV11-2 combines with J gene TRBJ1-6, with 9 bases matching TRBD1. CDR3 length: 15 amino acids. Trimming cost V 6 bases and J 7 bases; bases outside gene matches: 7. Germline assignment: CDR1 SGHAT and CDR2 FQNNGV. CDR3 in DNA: TGTGCCAGCAGATATACCGGGACAGGGAATTCACCCCTCCACTTT. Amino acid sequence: CASRYTGTGNSPLHF.

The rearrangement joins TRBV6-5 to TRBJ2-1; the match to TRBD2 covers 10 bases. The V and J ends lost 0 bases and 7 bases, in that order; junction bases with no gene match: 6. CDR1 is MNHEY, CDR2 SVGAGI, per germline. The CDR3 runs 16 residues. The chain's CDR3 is CASSYSLASGGNEQFF. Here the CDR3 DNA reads TGTGCCAGCAGTTACTCGTTGGCTAGCGGGGGAAATGAGCAGTTCTTC.

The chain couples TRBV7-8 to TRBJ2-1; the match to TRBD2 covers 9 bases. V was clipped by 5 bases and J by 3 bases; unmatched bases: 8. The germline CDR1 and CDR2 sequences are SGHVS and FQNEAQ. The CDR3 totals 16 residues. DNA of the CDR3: TGTGCCAGCAGCCCCATAGCGGGGGATAACTACAATGAGCAGTTCTTC. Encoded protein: CASSPIAGDNYNEQFF.

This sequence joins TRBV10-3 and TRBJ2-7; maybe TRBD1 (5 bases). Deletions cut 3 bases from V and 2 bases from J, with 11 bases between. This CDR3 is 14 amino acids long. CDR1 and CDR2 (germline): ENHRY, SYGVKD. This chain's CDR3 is CAISDQGLPYEQYV. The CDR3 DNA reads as TGTGCCATCAGTGACCAGGGATTACCCTACGAGCAGTACGTC.

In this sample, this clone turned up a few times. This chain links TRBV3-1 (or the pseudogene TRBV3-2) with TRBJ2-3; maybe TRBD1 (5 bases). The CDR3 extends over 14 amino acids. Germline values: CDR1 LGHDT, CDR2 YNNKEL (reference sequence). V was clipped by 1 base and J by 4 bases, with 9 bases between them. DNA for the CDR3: TGTGCCAGCAGCCAAGGCAGGGTAGCAGATACGCAGTATTTT. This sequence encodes CASSQGRVADTQYF.

CDR3 in amino acids: CAISRKTGFEATDTQYF. CDR3 sequence (DNA): TGTGCCATCAGTAGGAAAACAGGGTTTGAAGCCACAGATACGCAGTATTTT. This chain joins TRBV10-3 and TRBJ2-3; tentative D call: TRBD1 (6 bases). CDR3 length: 17 amino acids. CDR1 is ENHRY and CDR2 is SYGVKD in the germline V gene. Trimming removed 5 bases from V and 2 bases from J, with 20 bases in between.

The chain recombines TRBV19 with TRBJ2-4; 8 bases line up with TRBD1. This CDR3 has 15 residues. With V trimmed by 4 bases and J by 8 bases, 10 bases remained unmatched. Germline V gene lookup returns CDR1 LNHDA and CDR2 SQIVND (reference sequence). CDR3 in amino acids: CASSSSGTGGDIQYF. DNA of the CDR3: TGTGCCAGTAGTAGCTCCGGGACAGGCGGGGACATTCAGTACTTC.

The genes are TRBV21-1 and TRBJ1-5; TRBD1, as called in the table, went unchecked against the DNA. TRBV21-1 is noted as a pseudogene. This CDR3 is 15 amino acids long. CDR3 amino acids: CASSKRTGGPKPQHF. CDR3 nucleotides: TGTGCCAGCAGCAAAAGGACAGGGGGCCCTAAGCCCCAGCATTTT.

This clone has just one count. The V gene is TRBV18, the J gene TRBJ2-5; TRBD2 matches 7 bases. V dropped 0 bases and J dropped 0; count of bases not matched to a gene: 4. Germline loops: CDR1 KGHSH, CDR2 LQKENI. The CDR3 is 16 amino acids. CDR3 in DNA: TGTGCCAGCTCACCACCGACCGGGGGGTACCAAGAGACCCAGTACTTC. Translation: CASSPPTGGYQETQYF.

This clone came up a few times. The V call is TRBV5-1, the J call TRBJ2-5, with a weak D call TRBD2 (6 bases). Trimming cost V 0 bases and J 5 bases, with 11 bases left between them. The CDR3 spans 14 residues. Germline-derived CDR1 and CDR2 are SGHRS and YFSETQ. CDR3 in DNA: TGCGCCAGCAGCTTGGATAAGGGGAGGGAGACCCAGTACTTC. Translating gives CASSLDKGRETQYF.

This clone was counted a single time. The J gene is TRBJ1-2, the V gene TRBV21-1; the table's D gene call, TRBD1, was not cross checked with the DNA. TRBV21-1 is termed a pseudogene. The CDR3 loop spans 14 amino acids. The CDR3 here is CASSKGTGGYGYTF. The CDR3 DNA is TGTGCCAGCAGCAAAGGGACAGGGGGCTATGGCTACACCTTC.

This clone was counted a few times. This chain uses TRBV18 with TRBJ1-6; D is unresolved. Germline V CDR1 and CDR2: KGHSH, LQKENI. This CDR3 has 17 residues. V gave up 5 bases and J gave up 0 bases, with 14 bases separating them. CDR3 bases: TGTGCCAGCTCAGAAAGGGTGGGGAGCTCCTATAATTCACCCCTCCACTTT. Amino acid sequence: CASSERVGSSYNSPLHF.

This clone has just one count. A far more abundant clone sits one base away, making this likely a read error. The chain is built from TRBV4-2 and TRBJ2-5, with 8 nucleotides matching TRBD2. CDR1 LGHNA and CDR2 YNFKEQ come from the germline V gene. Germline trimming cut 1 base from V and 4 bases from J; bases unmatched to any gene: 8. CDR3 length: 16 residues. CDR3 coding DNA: TGTGCCAGCAGCCAAGTCGGGGGGGCCGGGGCAGAGACCCAGTACTTC. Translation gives CASSQVGGAGAETQYF.